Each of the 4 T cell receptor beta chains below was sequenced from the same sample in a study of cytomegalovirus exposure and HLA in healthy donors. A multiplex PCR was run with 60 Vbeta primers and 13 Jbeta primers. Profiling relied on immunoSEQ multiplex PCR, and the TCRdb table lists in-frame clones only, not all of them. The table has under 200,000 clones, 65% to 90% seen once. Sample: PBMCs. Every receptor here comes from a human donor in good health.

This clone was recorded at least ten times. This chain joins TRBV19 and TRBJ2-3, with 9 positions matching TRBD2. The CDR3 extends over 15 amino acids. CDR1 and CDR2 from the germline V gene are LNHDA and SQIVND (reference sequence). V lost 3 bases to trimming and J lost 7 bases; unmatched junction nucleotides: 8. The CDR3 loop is CASSMRGGLRNTQYF. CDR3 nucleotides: TGTGCCAGTAGTATGCGGGGGGGCTTAAGGAATACGCAGTATTTT.

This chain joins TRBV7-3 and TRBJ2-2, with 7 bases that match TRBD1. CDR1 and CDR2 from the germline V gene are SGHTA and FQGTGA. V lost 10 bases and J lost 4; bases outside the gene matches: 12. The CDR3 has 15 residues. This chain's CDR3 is CATHPGTAFTGELFF. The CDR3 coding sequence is TGTGCCACACACCCTGGGACAGCCTTCACCGGGGAGCTGTTTTTT.

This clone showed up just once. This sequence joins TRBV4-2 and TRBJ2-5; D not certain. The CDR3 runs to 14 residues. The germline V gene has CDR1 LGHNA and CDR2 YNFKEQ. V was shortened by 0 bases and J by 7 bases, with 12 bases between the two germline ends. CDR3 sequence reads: CASSQDRSSWTQYF. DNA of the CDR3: TGTGCCAGCAGCCAAGATCGCTCCAGTTGGACCCAGTACTTC.

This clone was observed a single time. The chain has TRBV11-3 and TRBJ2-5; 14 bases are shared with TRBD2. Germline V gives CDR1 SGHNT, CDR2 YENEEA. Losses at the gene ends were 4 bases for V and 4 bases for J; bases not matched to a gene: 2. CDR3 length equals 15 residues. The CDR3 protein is CASSSGTSGGETQYF. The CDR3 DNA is TGTGCCAGCAGCTCGGGGACTAGCGGGGGAGAGACCCAGTACTTC.